Sequencing of this T cell receptor beta chain was carried out in a study of regulatory dendritic cells for organ transplantation. Whole-study results and caveats: Considerable individual heterogeneity was seen in alloreactive memory CD8+ T cells. Mature dendritic cells appeared to drive more memory CD8+ clonal expansion than regulatory ones.

Germline V gene data show CDR1 as SGHTA and CDR2 as FQGNSA. The junction had 8 bases not matched to a gene; V was cut back by 4 bases and J by 2 bases. The CDR3 length is 16 residues. Allogeneic regulatory or mature dendritic cells were co-cultured for 5 days with CFSE-labeled sorted T cells at 1:10. FACS sorted CD4+ or CD8+ T cells into CD45RA+ naive and CD45RO+ memory. With regard to this clone: Its antigen is unknown.

Assay: immunoSEQ multiplex PCR; the TCRdb copy retains only in-frame clones and omits some. Of 12,000 or so clones listed, around 62% are singletons. Material for sequencing was naive CD8+ T cells from blood cultured with dendritic cells. Subset of the sample: CD45RA+ naive T cells. The TCR was taken from a human donor in good health. The gene calls are TRBV7-2 and TRBJ2-7, with 10 nucleotides matching TRBD1. The DNA for the CDR3 is TGTGCCAGCAGCTGGGGGACCGGGACAGGGGCCTACGAGCAGTACTTC. It specifies CASSWGTGTGAYEQYF.